This TCR beta chain emerged from a study of T-cell reconstitution after alpha-beta-depleted transplantation in children. The CDR3 consists of 16 residues. The V end was cut by 3 bases, the J end by 0 bases, with 13 bases between. CDR1 is SEHNR, CDR2 FQNEAQ, per germline (reference sequence). The authors prepared the TCRbeta library with unique molecular identifiers. A single record per CDR3 protein comes from TCRdb applying MiXCR to the PCR reads. The table has 230,000 or so distinct CDR3 sequences, around 11% seen once. The sequence came from a human donor who donated a stem cell graft to a child with acute lymphoblastic leukemia. The sequencing used PBMCs from the stem cell graft donor, collected from the stem cell graft. The rearrangement joins TRBV7-9 to TRBJ2-3; tentative D call: TRBD1 (8 bases). The CDR3 reads CASSFHRGGSTDTQYF. CDR3 DNA: TGTGCCAGCAGCTTCCACAGGGGGGGGAGCACAGATACGCAGTATTTT.